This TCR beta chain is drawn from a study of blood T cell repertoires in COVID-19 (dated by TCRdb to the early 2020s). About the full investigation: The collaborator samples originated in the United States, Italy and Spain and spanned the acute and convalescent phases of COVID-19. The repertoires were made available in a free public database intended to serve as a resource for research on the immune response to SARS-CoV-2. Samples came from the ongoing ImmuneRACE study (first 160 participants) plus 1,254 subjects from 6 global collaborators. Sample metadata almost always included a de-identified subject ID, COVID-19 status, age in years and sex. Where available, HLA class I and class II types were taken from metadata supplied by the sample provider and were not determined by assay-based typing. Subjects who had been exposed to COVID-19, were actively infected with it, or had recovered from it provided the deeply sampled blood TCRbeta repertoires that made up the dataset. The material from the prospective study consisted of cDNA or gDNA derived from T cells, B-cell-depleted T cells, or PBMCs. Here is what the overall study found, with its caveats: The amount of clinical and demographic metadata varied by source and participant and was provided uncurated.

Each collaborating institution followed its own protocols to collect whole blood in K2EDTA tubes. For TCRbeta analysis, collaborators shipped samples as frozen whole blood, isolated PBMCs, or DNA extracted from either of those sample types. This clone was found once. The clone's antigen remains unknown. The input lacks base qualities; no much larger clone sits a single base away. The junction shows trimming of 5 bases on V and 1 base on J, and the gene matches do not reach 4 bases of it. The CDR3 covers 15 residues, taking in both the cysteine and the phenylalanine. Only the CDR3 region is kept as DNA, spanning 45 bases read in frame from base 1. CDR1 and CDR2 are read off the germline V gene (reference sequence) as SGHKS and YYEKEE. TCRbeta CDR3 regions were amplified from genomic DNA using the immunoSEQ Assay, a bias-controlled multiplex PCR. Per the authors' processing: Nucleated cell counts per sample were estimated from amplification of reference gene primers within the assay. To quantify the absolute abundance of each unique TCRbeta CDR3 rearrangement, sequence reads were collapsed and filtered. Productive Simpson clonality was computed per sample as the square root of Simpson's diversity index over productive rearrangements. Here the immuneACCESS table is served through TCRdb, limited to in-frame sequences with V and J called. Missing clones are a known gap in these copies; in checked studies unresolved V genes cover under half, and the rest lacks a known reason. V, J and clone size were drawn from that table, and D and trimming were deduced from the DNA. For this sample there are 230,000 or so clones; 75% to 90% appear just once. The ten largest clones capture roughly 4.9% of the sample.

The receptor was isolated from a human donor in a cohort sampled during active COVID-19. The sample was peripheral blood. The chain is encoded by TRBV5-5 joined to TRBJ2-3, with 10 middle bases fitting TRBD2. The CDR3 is CASRPSGRGTDTQYF. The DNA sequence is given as TGTGCCAGCAGACCTAGCGGGAGAGGCACAGATACGCAGTATTTT.